The 17 T cell receptor beta chains presented below share a single source sample, sequenced in a study of OX40 agonist ivuxolimab in advanced cancers. Generated by immunoSEQ multiplex PCR, the TCRdb table keeps only in-frame clones and is missing some. This sample carries some 39,000 clones, approximately 90% of them seen once, and the ten largest clones take less than 5%. Sequencing used CD4+ or CD8+ T cells sorted from blood, obtained in a trial of the OX40 agonist ivuxolimab. These receptors were taken from an adult with an advanced solid tumor such as melanoma, head and neck, liver or kidney cancer.

V and J are TRBV7-4 and TRBJ1-5; TRBD1 might be the D (5 bases). Germline V gene data show CDR1 as SGHVT and CDR2 as SQSDAQ. Trimming stripped 7 bases from V and 2 bases from J, with 15 bases between. The CDR3 runs 15 residues. The CDR3 nucleotides read TGTGCCAGCAATTTGGAGAGGGGCCGCAATCAGCCCCAGCATTTT. Protein: CASNLERGRNQPQHF.

The chain has TRBV5-6 and TRBJ1-4; 8 bases are shared with TRBD1. Trimming cost V 3 bases and J 7 bases; bases outside gene matches: 8. CDR1 is SGHDT, CDR2 YYEEEE, per germline. The CDR3 consists of 15 residues. The CDR3 reads CASSSQGARVEKLFF. Written as DNA, the CDR3 is TGTGCCAGCAGCTCGCAGGGGGCCCGGGTTGAAAAACTGTTTTTT.

The J gene is TRBJ2-1, the V gene TRBV18; 9 bases are shared with TRBD2. Per the germline V gene, CDR1 is KGHSH and CDR2 is LQKENI. J gave up 7 bases and V 1 base, and 2 bases lay outside the gene matches. CDR3 size: 14 residues. The CDR3 DNA follows: TGTGCCAGCTCACCACGGACTAGCGAAAATGAGCAGTTCTTC. Its protein product is CASSPRTSENEQFF.

The genes are TRBV4-2 and TRBJ2-7; maybe TRBD2 (6 bases). Trimming took 5 bases from V and 2 from J, leaving 25 bases between them. Germline V gene data show CDR1 as LGHNA and CDR2 as YNFKEQ. The CDR3 length is 18 residues. The CDR3 coding sequence is TGTGCCAGCAGCTTCGACGGGGGTCCCCTCAAAGCAGCCTACGAGCAGTACTTC. Amino acid sequence: CASSFDGGPLKAAYEQYF.

The V and J genes are TRBV11-1 and TRBJ2-7, with 9 bases aligning to TRBD1. Losses at the gene ends were 3 bases for V and 5 bases for J; bases not matched to a gene: 8. Germline-derived CDR1 and CDR2 are SGHAT and FQDESV (reference sequence). The CDR3 is 15 amino acids. CDR3 amino acids: CASSFAGTGRHEQYF. The CDR3 bases are TGTGCCAGCAGCTTCGCCGGGACAGGGAGACACGAGCAGTACTTC.

The genes are TRBV28 and TRBJ2-3, with TRBD2 matching over 10 bases. Germline V CDR1 and CDR2: MDHEN, SYDVKM. V lost 6 bases, J lost 1 base, and 4 bases stayed unmatched. The CDR3 length is 15 residues. The CDR3 loop is CASSVAGGRTDTQYF. The DNA of the CDR3 is TGTGCCAGCAGCGTAGCGGGAGGTCGCACAGATACGCAGTATTTT.

The table lists this clone with a few counts. The rearrangement joins TRBV5-1 to TRBJ1-1; D gene ambiguous. The CDR3 loop spans 13 amino acids. V was shortened by 6 bases and J by 0 bases, with 9 bases between the two germline ends. Germline V gene lookup returns CDR1 SGHRS and CDR2 YFSETQ. The CDR3 DNA reads as TGCGCCAGCAAGGAGATCGTGAACACTGAAGCTTTCTTT. Translating it yields CASKEIVNTEAFF.

The genes are TRBV28 and TRBJ1-3; D is unresolved. CDR3 length: 13 residues. Looked up from germline, CDR1 is MDHEN and CDR2 is SYDVKM. Trimming pared 5 bases from V and 0 bases from J, leaving 5 bases between. In nucleotides, the CDR3 is TGTGCCAGCAGTACCGGCTCTGGAAACACCATATATTTT. The encoded protein is CASSTGSGNTIYF.

This clone was observed once. The rearrangement joins TRBV2 to TRBJ2-5; TRBD2 matches 7 bases. V shed 6 bases, J shed 4 bases, and the junction held 8 bases outside the gene matches. The CDR3 runs 14 residues. Germline values: CDR1 SNHLY, CDR2 FYNNEI. CDR3 sequence: CASRQTSPAETQYF. The CDR3 nucleotides read TGTGCCAGCAGACAGACTAGCCCGGCAGAGACCCAGTACTTC.

The chain joins TRBV27 to TRBJ2-1, with 7 positions matching TRBD2. Germline-derived CDR1 and CDR2 are MNHEY and SMNVEV (reference sequence). With V trimmed by 0 bases and J by 10 bases, 6 bases remained unmatched. The CDR3 is 14 amino acids. In nucleotides, the CDR3 is TGTGCCAGCAGTTTATCCCAGTGGGGGGGAGAGCAGTTCTTC. This encodes CASSLSQWGGEQFF.

The genes are TRBV12-5 and TRBJ2-1, with D perhaps matching TRBD1 (5 bases). Germline CDR1 is LGHNT and CDR2 is FRNRAP. The CDR3 has 12 residues. V was clipped by 6 bases and J by 7 bases, with 10 bases between them. The CDR3 sequence is CASGLGVNEQFF. CDR3 DNA: TGTGCTAGTGGCTTAGGGGTAAATGAGCAGTTCTTC.

The chain employs TRBV18 and TRBJ1-1; TRBD1 aligns across 7 bases. The CDR3 runs 14 residues. Germline V gives CDR1 KGHSH, CDR2 LQKENI. Germline trimming cut 3 bases from V and 2 bases from J; bases unmatched to any gene: 3. CDR3 in DNA: TGTGCCAGCTCACCCAGGACAGGAAACACTGAAGCTTTCTTT. As protein: CASSPRTGNTEAFF. The full variable domain, with the rest looked up from reference TRBV18 and TRBJ1-1, is NAGVMQNPRHLVRRRGQEARLRCSPMKGHSHVYWYRQLPEEGLKFMVYLQKENIIDESGMPKERFSAEFPKEGPSILRIQQVVRGDSAAYFCASSPRTGNTEAFFGQGTRLTVV.

V is TRBV19 and J is TRBJ1-5; D gene ambiguous. From germline, CDR1 is LNHDA and CDR2 SQIVND (reference sequence). CDR3 length: 17 amino acids. V lost 5 bases and J 2 bases, leaving 19 bases between the germline ends. CDR3 region: CASSYGGGSTGNQPQHF. CDR3 DNA: TGTGCCAGTAGTTACGGTGGTGGGTCGACGGGCAATCAGCCCCAGCATTTT.

The rearrangement joins TRBV7-8 to TRBJ2-7; TRBD1 agrees at 9 bases. The CDR3 is 15 amino acids. Trimming at V came to 6 bases and at J to 7 bases, leaving 13 bases not matched to a gene. Per the germline V gene, CDR1 is SGHVS and CDR2 is FQNEAQ. The CDR3 here is CASSSLGDREREQYF. CDR3 sequence (DNA): TGTGCCAGCAGTTCGCTGGGGGACAGGGAGAGAGAGCAGTACTTC.

The CDR3 region is CASSPTRADTEAFF. As DNA, the CDR3 is TGTGCCAGCTCACCAACCAGGGCGGACACTGAAGCTTTCTTT. The chain uses TRBV18 and TRBJ1-1; a possible D gene is TRBD1 (5 bases). The CDR3 contains 14 residues. CDR1 and CDR2 (germline): KGHSH, LQKENI. The germline V and J ends were trimmed by 2 bases and 3 bases, with 10 bases remaining between them.

The chain joins TRBV4-2 to TRBJ1-4; D gene ambiguous. This CDR3 is 13 amino acids long. Trimming took 0 bases from V and 8 from J, leaving 7 bases between them. Germline V CDR1 and CDR2: LGHNA, YNFKEQ. The DNA of the CDR3 is TGTGCCAGCAGCCAAGATCGACGGGAAAAACTGTTTTTT. Translated, it gives CASSQDRREKLFF.

This clone appeared a few times. The chain recombines TRBV7-2 with TRBJ2-3; a possible D gene is TRBD2 (5 bases). The CDR3 is 16 residues long. Trimming took off 1 base at V and 0 bases at J, with 11 bases between the two ends. Germline CDR1 is SGHTA and CDR2 is FQGNSA. The CDR3 region has the DNA TGTGCCAGCAGCTTAGAGGGCCGACTAAGCACAGATACGCAGTATTTT. Protein product: CASSLEGRLSTDTQYF.